What follows is one T cell receptor (beta chain) and its context. It has no known antigen specificity. Within one base of it there is no much larger clone, and no base qualities were kept. CDR1 and CDR2 (SGHTA, FQGNSA) derive from the germline V gene. Reading from cysteine to phenylalanine, the CDR3 counts 14 amino acids. The kept DNA is CDR3 alone, 42 bases in frame from the first base. V gives up 1 base and J gives up 4 bases, and the segment between their germline ends measures 10 bases. This sample is part of a study of control samples from healthy donors and cancer patients (dated by TCRdb to 2020 to 2022). Libraries were prepared through the immunoSEQ multiplex PCR assay. TCRdb took over this immuneACCESS table, retaining in-frame rearrangements with V and J assigned. Such tables are incomplete; in checked studies, under half of the missing clones stem from an unresolved V gene, and the remainder is unexplained. The sample has 100,000 to 150,000 clones on record, roughly 92% of them singletons. Roughly 0.54% of the sample comes from the top ten.

The sequence was obtained from a man older than 75 with head and neck cancer. The chain uses TRBV7-2 and TRBJ1-1; TRBD1 is a weak D gene call, 5 bases matching. Sequenced material: PBMCs. The CDR3 has the sequence CASSLDHRGTEAFF. The nucleotide sequence reads TGTGCCAGCAGCTTAGATCATAGGGGCACTGAAGCTTTCTTT.